This T cell receptor (beta chain) came from a study of OX40 agonist ivuxolimab in advanced cancers. Across the study: It was ivuxolimab, an agonistic anti-OX40 (CD134) antibody, that patients were treated with. Among those enrolled, mean age was about 60 years (range about 23 to 85) and approximately 83% were male.

Generated by immunoSEQ multiplex PCR, the TCRdb table keeps only in-frame clones and is missing some. This table holds tens of thousands of clones, 65% to 90% found once. CDR3 length: 16 residues. Germline CDR1 reads KGHSH; CDR2 reads LQKENI. V was clipped by 0 bases and J by 2 bases, with 14 bases between them. This sample comprised CD4+ or CD8+ T cells sorted from blood, obtained in a trial of the OX40 agonist ivuxolimab. The chain carries TRBV18 and TRBJ2-7; D possibly corresponds to TRBD1 (6 bases). The source of this sequence is an adult with an advanced solid tumor such as melanoma, head and neck, liver or kidney cancer. The CDR3 loop reads CASSPPSGGLTYEQYF. The CDR3 nucleotides are TGTGCCAGCTCACCACCGTCTGGGGGCCTTACCTACGAGCAGTACTTC. The variable domain in full, completed from reference TRBV18 and TRBJ2-7, reads NAGVMQNPRHLVRRRGQEARLRCSPMKGHSHVYWYRQLPEEGLKFMVYLQKENIIDESGMPKERFSAEFPKEGPSILRIQQVVRGDSAAYFCASSPPSGGLTYEQYFGPGTRLTVT.